Listed here are 26 T cell receptor beta chains from one sample, sequenced in a study of blood T cell repertoires in COVID-19. Profiled with immunoSEQ multiplex PCR; TCRdb holds only in-frame clones, not every one. The sample includes some 60,000 clones, approximately 80% of them seen just once. Sequences were obtained from peripheral blood. The origin of the receptors is a man under 40 with COVID-19, enrolled during active disease.

The rearrangement links TRBV7-2 to TRBJ1-4; 10 positions agree with TRBD1. Per the germline V gene, CDR1 is SGHTA and CDR2 is FQGNSA. The V and J ends lost 4 bases and 6 bases, in that order; junction bases with no gene match: 2. The CDR3 runs to 14 residues. CDR3 sequence: CASSSGTGDEKLFF. DNA for the CDR3: TGTGCCAGCAGCTCAGGGACAGGGGATGAAAAACTGTTTTTT.

This chain connects TRBV4-3 to TRBJ2-2, with TRBD1 matching 8 bases. CDR1 LGHNA and CDR2 YSLEER come from the germline V gene. V was clipped by 1 base and J by 5 bases; unmatched bases: 6. This CDR3 is 16 amino acids long. CDR3: CASSQVLDRETGELFF. The CDR3 DNA follows: TGCGCCAGCAGCCAAGTTCTGGACAGGGAAACCGGGGAGCTGTTTTTT.

The chain carries TRBV2 and TRBJ2-7, with 11 nucleotides matching TRBD1. The CDR3 sequence is 14 residues long. V was pared by 6 bases and J by 7 bases, with 8 bases of the junction left unmatched. CDR1 is SNHLY and CDR2 is FYNNEI in the germline V gene. The CDR3 here is CASRGGQGAGEQYF. The CDR3 nucleotides are TGTGCCAGCAGGGGAGGACAGGGGGCAGGTGAGCAGTACTTC.

The chain employs TRBV4-1 and TRBJ2-2, with TRBD2 identical over 7 bases. The trim removed 4 bases at V and 3 bases at J, leaving 5 bases unmatched. Germline CDR1 MGHRA, CDR2 YSYEKL. The CDR3 loop spans 15 amino acids. In DNA form, the CDR3 reads TGCGCCAGCAGCCTGCGGGAGATGGACACCGGGGAGCTGTTTTTT. It translates to CASSLREMDTGELFF.

The rearrangement joins TRBV30 to TRBJ1-3, with D uncertain. The CDR3 has 12 amino acids. CDR1 is GTSNPN, CDR2 SVGIG, per germline (reference sequence). V lost 3 bases to trimming and J lost 4 bases, with 7 bases between them. In DNA, the CDR3 is TGTGCCTGGAGCCGCGTGGGAAACACCATATATTTT. It yields the protein CAWSRVGNTIYF. Variable domain in full (rest from reference TRBV30 and TRBJ1-3): SQTIHQWPATLVQPVGSPLSLECTVEGTSNPNLYWYRQAAGRGLQLLFYSVGIGQISSEVPQNLSASRPQDRQFILSSKKLLLSDSGFYLCAWSRVGNTIYFGEGSWLTVV.

The chain combines TRBV28 with TRBJ1-3; D is possibly TRBD1 (6 bases). Germline V gene data show CDR1 as MDHEN and CDR2 as SYDVKM. The germline V and J ends were trimmed by 1 base and 3 bases, with 10 bases remaining between them. The CDR3 covers 15 residues. In nucleotides, the CDR3 is TGTGCCAGCAGTTTATCACAGGGATATGGAAACACCATATATTTT. Protein product: CASSLSQGYGNTIYF.

The V call is TRBV4-2, the J call TRBJ2-7; 8 bases fit TRBD2. The germline V gene encodes CDR1 LGHNA and CDR2 YNFKEQ. V was pared by 0 bases and J by 5 bases, with 6 bases of the junction left unmatched. The length of the CDR3 is 15 residues. CDR3 sequence: CASSQEETSANEQYF. The DNA for the CDR3 is TGTGCCAGCAGCCAAGAAGAGACTAGCGCCAACGAGCAGTACTTC.

The V and J genes are TRBV29-1 and TRBJ2-3, with TRBD1 as a possible D gene (6 bases). Germline V gives CDR1 SQVTM, CDR2 ANQGSEA. The CDR3 is 11 residues long. V dropped 6 bases and J dropped 6 bases, with 10 bases sitting between them. The CDR3 loop reads CSVGTSDTQYF. The DNA of the CDR3 is TGCAGCGTCGGGACAAGCGATACGCAGTATTTT.

This clone was seen once. This chain connects TRBV4-2 to TRBJ2-1; possible D gene TRBD1, 5 bases. V was cut by 3 bases and J by 6 bases, with 12 bases left in between. CDR3 size: 14 residues. Per germline, CDR1 LGHNA and CDR2 YNFKEQ. The CDR3 sequence is CASSQPGQGNEQFF. CDR3 sequence (DNA): TGTGCCAGCAGCCAGCCCGGCCAGGGCAATGAGCAGTTCTTC.

The chain uses TRBV6-5 and TRBJ2-7; maybe TRBD1 (6 bases). The CDR3 runs 12 residues. The ends were cut back, 8 bases at V and 5 bases at J, with 13 bases in the middle. Germline-derived CDR1 and CDR2 are MNHEY and SVGAGI. CDR3 sequence (DNA): TGTGCCAGCGGGAGCACAGGGAACGAGCAGTACTTC. It is translated as CASGSTGNEQYF.

This clone was observed a handful of times. The chain links TRBV7-9 to TRBJ1-5; the D gene is possibly TRBD1 (5 bases). V lost 5 bases, J lost 4 bases, and 15 bases lay in between. The germline V gene encodes CDR1 SEHNR and CDR2 FQNEAQ (reference sequence). The length of the CDR3 is 15 residues. CDR3 sequence reads: CASSDDSTFNQPQHF. The CDR3 DNA follows: TGTGCCAGCAGCGACGACAGCACGTTTAATCAGCCCCAGCATTTT.

This chain uses TRBV4-3 with TRBJ1-4, with 8 nucleotides matching TRBD1. After removal of 3 bases from V and 7 bases from J, the junction contained 4 bases not matched to a gene. CDR3 length: 14 residues. The germline V gene has CDR1 LGHNA and CDR2 YSLEER. CDR3 in amino acids: CASSHGQGGEKLFF. In DNA, the CDR3 is TGCGCCAGCAGCCATGGACAGGGCGGTGAAAAACTGTTTTTT.

This clone was seen more than once but under ten times. The chain couples TRBV19 to TRBJ2-3; D gene unclear. The ends were cut back, 3 bases at V and 0 bases at J, with 10 bases in the middle. CDR3 length equals 15 residues. Germline CDR1 reads LNHDA; CDR2 reads SQIVND (reference sequence). The CDR3 DNA sequence: TGTGCCAGTAGTATGGGCCGCGTTAGCACAGATACGCAGTATTTT. It yields the protein CASSMGRVSTDTQYF. The variable domain in full, with the rest retrieved from reference TRBV19 and TRBJ2-3, is DGGITQSPKYLFRKEGQNVTLSCEQNLNHDAMYWYRQDPGQGLRLIYYSQIVNDFQKGDIAEGYSVSREKKESFPLTVTSAQKNPTAFYLCASSMGRVSTDTQYFGPGTRLTVL.

This sequence joins TRBV9 and TRBJ1-5; 7 bases align to TRBD1. Losses at the gene ends were 4 bases for V and 0 bases for J; bases not matched to a gene: 7. The CDR3 has 16 amino acids. Germline CDR1 and CDR2: SGDLS and YYNGEE. In DNA form, the CDR3 reads TGTGCCAGCAGCCCTACAGGGGACTTTAGCAATCAGCCCCAGCATTTT. It codes for CASSPTGDFSNQPQHF.

Turning to this clone: The sample carries other DNA sequences with the same CDR3. The chain recombines TRBV19 with TRBJ1-2, with D perhaps matching TRBD1 (5 bases). This CDR3 contains 14 residues. V was shortened by 4 bases and J by 4 bases, with 13 bases between the two germline ends. CDR1 is LNHDA, CDR2 SQIVND, per germline (reference sequence). The CDR3 region is CASSKNRDSYGYTF. CDR3 sequence (DNA): TGTGCCAGTAGTAAGAACCGAGACAGCTATGGCTACACCTTC.

The chain carries TRBV28 and TRBJ2-7; 7 bases align to TRBD1. Germline values: CDR1 MDHEN, CDR2 SYDVKM. This CDR3 has 16 amino acids. Germline trimming cut 5 bases from V and 3 bases from J; bases unmatched to any gene: 13. CDR3 nucleotides: TGTGCCAGCAGTCTTACTTCCGACAGGGCGGGCTACGAGCAGTACTTC. Its translation: CASSLTSDRAGYEQYF.

The CDR3 DNA sequence: TGTGCCAGCAGCTCCCCGGGACAGGGGTTCTACGAGCAGTACTTC. Protein product: CASSSPGQGFYEQYF. The chain uses TRBV7-9 and TRBJ2-7, with TRBD1 matching over 10 bases. CDR1 and CDR2 from the germline V gene are SEHNR and FQNEAQ (reference sequence). J was trimmed by 3 bases and V by 4 bases; bases with no gene match: 6. The CDR3 contains 15 residues. Based on the CDR3 plus reference TRBV7-9 and TRBJ2-7, the full variable domain is DTGVSQNPRHKITKRGQNVTFRCDPISEHNRLYWYRQTLGQGPEFLTYFQNEAQLEKSRLLSDRFSAERPKGSFSTLEIQRTEQGDSAMYLCASSSPGQGFYEQYFGPGTRLTVT.

The genes are TRBV5-4 and TRBJ2-5; 9 bases agree with TRBD1. The V gene's germline CDR1 is SGHNT and CDR2 YYREEE (reference sequence). The CDR3 covers 15 residues. The ends lost 1 base at V and 5 bases at J; junction bases unmatched: 6. The CDR3: CASSLTGTGKETQYF. The CDR3 nucleotides are TGTGCCAGCAGCTTGACGGGGACAGGGAAGGAGACCCAGTACTTC.

The chain uses TRBV4-2 and TRBJ1-2, with TRBD1 identical over 8 bases. Germline CDR1 LGHNA, CDR2 YNFKEQ. The V segment lost 0 bases and the J segment 7 bases; nucleotides outside the gene matches: 1. This CDR3 spans 13 amino acids. CDR3: CASSQEDRAGYTF. CDR3 DNA sequence: TGTGCCAGCAGCCAAGAGGACAGGGCTGGCTACACCTTC.

This clone is a singleton in its sample. V and J are TRBV4-1 and TRBJ2-7, with 8 bases matching TRBD1. This CDR3 has 15 residues. The V segment lost 3 bases and the J segment 4 bases; nucleotides outside the gene matches: 8. Germline V gene lookup returns CDR1 MGHRA and CDR2 YSYEKL. DNA for the CDR3: TGCGCCAGCAGCCAGAAAACAGGGGGGTTATACGAGCAGTACTTC. Translated, it gives CASSQKTGGLYEQYF.

The chain couples TRBV5-1 to TRBJ1-2; D perhaps matches TRBD1 (6 bases). The CDR3 totals 16 residues. Germline V CDR1 and CDR2: SGHRS, YFSETQ. V was shortened by 1 base and J by 2 bases, with 15 bases between the two germline ends. CDR3 sequence (DNA): TGCGCCAGCAGCTTGACGGCGGGGGCTAACAACTATGGCTACACCTTC. It translates to CASSLTAGANNYGYTF.

The CDR3: CASSPSGTRRTEQYF. The CDR3 region has the DNA TGTGCCAGCAGCCCCTCCGGGACTAGGAGAACCGAGCAGTACTTC. The rearrangement links TRBV7-3 to TRBJ2-7, with 8 nucleotides matching TRBD2. Trimming at V came to 5 bases and at J to 6 bases, leaving 12 bases not matched to a gene. From germline, CDR1 is SGHTA and CDR2 FQGTGA. The CDR3 has 15 residues. The whole variable domain, remainder taken from reference TRBV7-3 and TRBJ2-7, is GAGVSQTPSNKVTEKGKYVELRCDPISGHTALYWYRQSLGQGPEFLIYFQGTGAADDSGLPNDRFFAVRPEGSVSTLKIQRTERGDSAVYLCASSPSGTRRTEQYFGPGTRLTVT.

The chain links TRBV24-1 to TRBJ2-2, with a tentative D call TRBD2 (6 bases). V was shortened by 4 bases and J by 1 base, with 12 bases between the two germline ends. The germline V gene encodes CDR1 KGHDR and CDR2 SFDVKD. The CDR3 is 16 residues long. CDR3 DNA: TGTGCCACCAGTGACCCAGCGGGCGTGAACACCGGGGAGCTGTTTTTT. This translates into CATSDPAGVNTGELFF.

This chain links TRBV7-9 with TRBJ1-3; maybe TRBD1 (5 bases). Trimming cost V 6 bases and J 1 base, with 16 bases left between them. The CDR3 contains 16 residues. Germline values: CDR1 SEHNR, CDR2 FQNEAQ (reference sequence). CDR3 nucleotide sequence: TGTGCCAGCAGATTCGGGACTTCCTTATCTGGAAACACCATATATTTT. Its translation is CASRFGTSLSGNTIYF.

In its sample, this clone was seen a few times. The J gene is TRBJ2-5, the V gene TRBV7-7; 10 nucleotides agree with TRBD2. This CDR3 spans 15 amino acids. J gave up 1 base and V 1 base, and 0 bases lay outside the gene matches. Germline CDR1 is SSHAT and CDR2 is FNYEAQ (reference sequence). The CDR3 DNA reads TGTGCCAGCAGCTTAGGGACTAGCGGCCAAGAGACCCAGTACTTC. Residues: CASSLGTSGQETQYF.

In this sample, this clone turned up a few times. This chain connects TRBV6-5 to TRBJ1-2, with no clear D. Trimming removed 0 bases from V and 4 bases from J, with 9 bases in between. Germline CDR1 and CDR2: MNHEY and SVGAGI. CDR3 size: 14 residues. The CDR3 spells CASSYSDGAYGYTF. DNA for the CDR3: TGTGCCAGCAGTTACTCTGACGGAGCCTATGGCTACACCTTC.